This T cell receptor (beta chain) is from a study of blood T cell repertoires in COVID-19. Background on the study: The samples span acute and convalescent COVID-19 from the United States, Italy and Spain. PBMCs, B-cell-depleted T cells, or T cells were the source of the cDNA or gDNA that made up the material.

Unmatched junction bases numbered 13, after V lost 1 base and J lost 10 bases. Germline V gene sequence: CDR1 SGHDN, CDR2 FVKESK. This CDR3 is 17 amino acids long. Original handling: Estimates of nucleated cell counts were drawn from the amplification of reference gene primers. Produced via immunoSEQ multiplex PCR; TCRdb's table is partial and in-frame only. The DNA gave D and trimming, while V, J and clone size come from that table. The data contain approximately 31,000 clones, approximately 86% of them singletons. The sample comprised peripheral blood. This TCR was recovered from a woman over 75 with active or convalescent COVID-19. The chain links TRBV14 to TRBJ2-1; 10 bases fit TRBD2. The CDR3 here is CASSQAGSGLARDEQFF. CDR3 nucleotides: TGTGCCAGCAGCCAAGCCGGATCGGGACTAGCGAGGGACGAGCAGTTCTTC.